What follows are 21 T cell receptor beta chains derived from one specimen sequenced in a study of CD8 T cells in Susac syndrome. The RNA, about 0.45 to 1 ug, was put through reverse transcription using random hexamers. TCRdb re-called the immunoSEQ multiplex PCR reads with MiXCR, one entry per CDR3 protein. The sample holds fewer than 200,000 distinct CDR3 sequences; roughly 92% are singletons and the top ten take 0.1%. The sequenced material came from CD4+ T cells from PBMCs. These receptors came from a human donor in good health.

The chain joins TRBV7-6 to TRBJ2-2; D not certain. Trimming shortened V by 5 bases and J by 0 bases, and 7 bases separated the two germline ends. Germline CDR1 reads SGHVS; CDR2 reads FNYEAQ. This CDR3 has 14 residues. In DNA form, the CDR3 reads TGTGCCAGCAGCCTACACCCGAACACCGGGGAGCTGTTTTTT. Translation gives CASSLHPNTGELFF.

The rearrangement links TRBV27 to TRBJ1-1; 7 positions match TRBD1. The germline CDR1 and CDR2 sequences are MNHEY and SMNVEV (reference sequence). CDR3 size: 16 residues. The J segment lost 1 base and the V segment lost 5 bases, leaving 10 bases of the junction unmatched. As DNA, the CDR3 is TGTGCCAGCAGTCCCCCCCCCAGGGGGAAGAACACTGAAGCTTTCTTT. Its translation is CASSPPPRGKNTEAFF.

The gene calls are TRBV12-3 or TRBV12-4 and TRBJ1-1; D ambiguous. The V gene lost 5 bases and the J gene lost 7 bases, with 11 bases spanning the gap. This CDR3 is 12 amino acids long. In nucleotides, the CDR3 is TGTGCCAGCAGTCCGGGGTGGAGTGAAGCTTTCTTT. Translating it yields CASSPGWSEAFF.

The chain combines TRBV6-5 with TRBJ1-6, with D perhaps TRBD1 (5 bases). The V gene lost 4 bases and the J gene lost 10 bases, with 8 bases spanning the gap. This CDR3 comprises 12 residues. The germline gives CDR1 MNHEY, CDR2 SVGAGI. The CDR3 nucleotides read TGTGCCAGCAGTTTCAGGGAATCACCCCTCCACTTT. This encodes CASSFRESPLHF.

The chain links TRBV29-1 to TRBJ1-2; D ambiguous. CDR3 length: 15 residues. V lost 4 bases, J lost 0 bases, and 15 bases lay in between. Germline V gene data show CDR1 as SQVTM and CDR2 as ANQGSEA. Written as DNA, the CDR3 is TGCAGCGTTGGAGGCACAGCACTTACTAACTATGGCTACACCTTC. Its protein product is CSVGGTALTNYGYTF.

The chain uses TRBV5-6 and TRBJ2-5; TRBD2 might be the D (5 bases). Germline V gives CDR1 SGHDT, CDR2 YYEEEE. The CDR3 consists of 13 residues. Between the trimmed V and J ends, which lost 6 bases and 4 bases, there was a span of 13 bases. The CDR3 DNA reads as TGTGCCAGCAACCCCGGGGTCGGAGAGACCCAGTACTTC. Protein product: CASNPGVGETQYF.

This sequence joins TRBV20-1 and TRBJ2-5; D may be TRBD1 or TRBD2 (5 bases each). The germline V and J ends were trimmed by 1 base and 0 bases, with 15 bases remaining between them. Germline-derived CDR1 and CDR2 are DFQATT and SNEGSKA (reference sequence). The CDR3 extends over 16 amino acids. The CDR3, as DNA: TGCAGTGCTAGAGGCCCGGGACCTTGGTACCAAGAGACCCAGTACTTC. Protein sequence: CSARGPGPWYQETQYF.

The chain uses TRBV5-1 and TRBJ2-7, with 14 bases fitting TRBD2. The CDR3 spans 18 residues. Unmatched junction bases numbered 11, after V lost 0 bases and J lost 6 bases. Germline-derived CDR1 and CDR2 are SGHRS and YFSETQ. CDR3: CASSLGLAGGPPQGEQYF. The CDR3 DNA is TGCGCCAGCAGCTTGGGACTAGCGGGGGGGCCTCCCCAGGGCGAGCAGTACTTC. The variable domain in full, completed from reference TRBV5-1 and TRBJ2-7, reads KAGVTQTPRYLIKTRGQQVTLSCSPISGHRSVSWYQQTPGQGLQFLFEYFSETQRNKGNFPGRFSGRQFSNSRSEMNVSTLELGDSALYLCASSLGLAGGPPQGEQYFGPGTRLTVT.

The chain carries TRBV28 and TRBJ2-5, with D perhaps TRBD2 (7 bases). Per the germline V gene, CDR1 is MDHEN and CDR2 is SYDVKM. This CDR3 has 17 amino acids. The V and J ends lost 4 bases and 4 bases respectively, with 22 bases between them. The CDR3 protein is CASSSPLGGGRGETQYF. Here the CDR3 DNA reads TGTGCCAGCAGTTCCCCCCTTGGGGGGGGCCGGGGAGAGACCCAGTACTTC.

The chain combines TRBV9 with TRBJ1-6; no clear D gene. Trimming took 4 bases from V and 8 from J, leaving 10 bases between them. The CDR3 sequence is 13 residues long. Germline CDR1 reads SGDLS; CDR2 reads YYNGEE. CDR3: CASSSNVDSPLHF. DNA of the CDR3: TGTGCCAGCAGCTCCAACGTTGATTCACCCCTCCACTTT.

The rearrangement joins TRBV6-5 to TRBJ2-1, with 9 bases lining up with TRBD1. V lost 5 bases to trimming and J lost 14 bases; unmatched junction nucleotides: 13. Germline loops: CDR1 MNHEY, CDR2 SVGAGI. The CDR3 has 14 amino acids. The CDR3 spells CASSKAPGDRAKFF. CDR3 nucleotides: TGTGCCAGCAGTAAGGCTCCAGGGGACAGGGCAAAGTTCTTC.

This chain uses TRBV4-2 with TRBJ1-5; no firm D call. The germline CDR1 and CDR2 sequences are LGHNA and YNFKEQ. This CDR3 contains 13 residues. V lost 1 base and J 5 bases, leaving 6 bases between the germline ends. Here the CDR3 reads CASSQAGDQPQHF. The DNA of the CDR3 is TGTGCCAGCAGCCAAGCCGGGGATCAGCCCCAGCATTTT.

The chain combines TRBV5-6 with TRBJ2-5, with 8 bases fitting TRBD2. This CDR3 is built from 15 residues. Per germline, CDR1 SGHDT and CDR2 YYEEEE. Losses at the gene ends were 4 bases for V and 3 bases for J; bases not matched to a gene: 8. CDR3 DNA: TGTGCCAGCAGCCGCCAACCGGGGGGGGAAGAGACCCAGTACTTC. It specifies CASSRQPGGEETQYF.

The genes are TRBV28 and TRBJ2-7, with TRBD2 as a possible D gene (6 bases). V shed 8 bases and J shed 4 bases, with 9 bases lying between them. Germline V gives CDR1 MDHEN, CDR2 SYDVKM. This CDR3 is built from 11 residues. CDR3 amino acids: CASGGTYEQYV. DNA for the CDR3: TGTGCCAGCGGGGGGACGTACGAGCAGTACGTC.

As DNA, the CDR3 is TGCGCCAGCAGCTCCCGGACAGGGGGGGGCTACACCTTC. Protein product: CASSSRTGGGYTF. The chain recombines TRBV5-1 with TRBJ1-2, with 10 bases fitting TRBD1. V trimming: 3 bases; J trimming: 8 bases; junction bases outside the gene matches: 4. The CDR3 is 13 amino acids. CDR1 and CDR2 from the germline V gene are SGHRS and YFSETQ. Variable domain in full (rest from reference TRBV5-1 and TRBJ1-2): KAGVTQTPRYLIKTRGQQVTLSCSPISGHRSVSWYQQTPGQGLQFLFEYFSETQRNKGNFPGRFSGRQFSNSRSEMNVSTLELGDSALYLCASSSRTGGGYTFGSGTRLTVV.

The CDR3 here is CASSRFGSNQPQHF. The CDR3 DNA reads as TGTGCCAGCAGTCGGTTCGGGAGCAATCAGCCCCAGCATTTT. The J gene is TRBJ1-5, the V gene TRBV28; D gene uncertain. The CDR3 contains 14 residues. V gave up 5 bases and J gave up 1 base, with 9 bases separating them. The V gene's germline CDR1 is MDHEN and CDR2 SYDVKM.

This clonotype came up once. This chain links TRBV4-3 with TRBJ2-1, with D perhaps being TRBD1 or TRBD2 (5 bases each). CDR3 length: 15 residues. V was trimmed by 0 bases and J by 8 bases, leaving 14 bases between them. CDR1 is LGHNA and CDR2 is YSLEER in the germline V gene. This chain's CDR3 is CASSQDLSQGDEQFF. DNA of the CDR3: TGCGCCAGCAGCCAAGATCTCTCGCAGGGAGATGAGCAGTTCTTC.

The chain joins TRBV12-3 or TRBV12-4 to TRBJ2-3, with unresolved D. CDR3 length equals 12 residues. Trimming shortened V by 3 bases and J by 6 bases, and 7 bases separated the two germline ends. The CDR3 DNA follows: TGTGCCAGCAGTTTCATGTGGGATACGCAGTATTTT. This gives the protein CASSFMWDTQYF.

This chain joins TRBV11-1 and TRBJ2-3; a weak D match, TRBD1 (5 bases). V lost 2 bases to trimming and J lost 0 bases, with 15 bases between them. The CDR3 consists of 17 residues. Germline CDR1 SGHAT, CDR2 FQDESV (reference sequence). The CDR3 sequence is CASSLIGLGASTDTQYF. The CDR3 DNA reads TGTGCCAGCAGCTTAATCGGGCTAGGGGCTAGCACAGATACGCAGTATTTT.

The table lists this clonotype with a count of one. J is TRBJ2-5 and V is TRBV5-1; 8 nucleotides align to TRBD2. The CDR3 spans 15 residues. V lost 4 bases and J lost 7; bases outside the gene matches: 12. Germline loops: CDR1 SGHRS, CDR2 YFSETQ. This CDR3 is CASSPGGERWVTQYF. CDR3 in DNA: TGCGCCAGCAGCCCGGGAGGGGAACGCTGGGTGACCCAGTACTTC. The full variable domain, its missing parts supplied by reference TRBV5-1 and TRBJ2-5, is KAGVTQTPRYLIKTRGQQVTLSCSPISGHRSVSWYQQTPGQGLQFLFEYFSETQRNKGNFPGRFSGRQFSNSRSEMNVSTLELGDSALYLCASSPGGERWVTQYFGPGTRLLVL.

CDR3 in amino acids: CASSRRSAAYV. The CDR3 DNA sequence: TGCGCCAGCAGCCGACGAAGCGCGGCGTACGTC. This chain links TRBV5-1 with TRBJ2-7; D not resolved. This CDR3 spans 11 amino acids. The germline CDR1 and CDR2 sequences are SGHRS and YFSETQ. The ends were cut back, 4 bases at V and 12 bases at J, with 14 bases in the middle.